Each of the 20 T cell receptor beta chains below was sequenced from the same sample in a study of beta chain features in type 1 diabetes. The study, taken as a whole, reports: Patients with Type 1 diabetes showed moderately but significantly shorter TCRB CDR3s in all four CD4+ subsets.

The whole isolated RNA underwent reverse transcription, so sequencing captured expressed TCRB transcripts. Profiled with immunoSEQ multiplex PCR; TCRdb holds only in-frame clones, not every one. The top ten hold roughly 0.12% of the sample, which has 600,000 to 750,000 clones, roughly an eighth seen once. Their cognate antigens are unknown. What was sequenced was naive CD4+ T cells from blood. Receptor source: a young man with type 1 diabetes.

The rearrangement uses TRBV9 and TRBJ1-1; D call uncertain. V lost 5 bases to trimming and J lost 0 bases, with 8 bases between them. CDR3 length: 13 residues. Looked up from germline, CDR1 is SGDLS and CDR2 is YYNGEE. CDR3: CASSTAMNTEAFF. The CDR3 DNA reads TGTGCCAGCAGTACGGCGATGAACACTGAAGCTTTCTTT. Combining the CDR3 with reference TRBV9 and TRBJ1-1 gives the whole variable domain DSGVTQTPKHLITATGQRVTLRCSPRSGDLSVYWYQQSLDQGLQFLIQYYNGEERAKGNILERFSAQQFPDLHSELNLSSLELGDSALYFCASSTAMNTEAFFGQGTRLTVV.

This clone was counted between two and nine times. The chain joins TRBV4-3 to TRBJ1-1; TRBD1 is a possible D gene (5 bases). The CDR3 has 17 amino acids. From germline, CDR1 is LGHNA and CDR2 YSLEER. Trimming cost V 1 base and J 2 bases, with 17 bases left between them. The CDR3, as DNA: TGCGCCAGCAGCCAAGCGGTAGCAGGGTTTGACAACACTGAAGCTTTCTTT. This translates into CASSQAVAGFDNTEAFF.

This clone was found a few times. This rearrangement joins TRBV4-2 to TRBJ1-2; no clear D gene. The germline CDR1 and CDR2 sequences are LGHNA and YNFKEQ. This CDR3 comprises 14 residues. Trimming stripped 0 bases from V and 0 bases from J, with 5 bases between. DNA of the CDR3: TGTGCCAGCAGCCAAGACCGAGCTAACTATGGCTACACCTTC. It specifies CASSQDRANYGYTF.

This chain connects TRBV7-8 to TRBJ1-6; 9 bases map to TRBD1. The trim removed 1 base at V and 5 bases at J, leaving 3 bases unmatched. This CDR3 has 16 amino acids. Germline values: CDR1 SGHVS, CDR2 FQNEAQ. The CDR3 here is CASSLVGQGNNSPLHF. The CDR3 DNA is TGTGCCAGCAGCTTAGTTGGACAGGGGAATAATTCACCCCTCCACTTT.

This chain uses TRBV29-1 with TRBJ1-1, with 10 bases matching TRBD1. Germline V CDR1 and CDR2: SQVTM, ANQGSEA. This CDR3 region has 15 residues. V shed 6 bases, J shed 0 bases, and the junction held 7 bases outside the gene matches. CDR3 in amino acids: CSVTGGTGVNTEAFF. The CDR3 nucleotides read TGCAGCGTCACAGGGGGGACAGGGGTGAACACTGAAGCTTTCTTT.

This clone has a handful of counts. V usage is TRBV4-3 and J usage is TRBJ1-4; 10 bases line up with TRBD1. Germline V lookup: CDR1 LGHNA, CDR2 YSLEER. The CDR3 runs to 15 residues. Trimming removed 4 bases from V and 8 bases from J; junction bases left unmatched: 7. DNA of the CDR3: TGCGCCAGCAGCCTAGACAGGGGGCGCCGGGAAAAACTGTTTTTT. Amino acids: CASSLDRGRREKLFF.

This clone was observed a few times. V usage is TRBV9 and J usage is TRBJ2-1, with 7 bases identical to TRBD2. Per germline, CDR1 SGDLS and CDR2 YYNGEE. The CDR3 sequence is 14 residues long. V lost 3 bases, J lost 3 bases, and 3 bases stayed unmatched. The CDR3 here is CASSERDYYNEQFF. The CDR3 DNA sequence: TGTGCCAGCAGCGAGCGGGACTACTACAATGAGCAGTTCTTC.

This chain connects TRBV14 to TRBJ2-2, with a tentative D call TRBD1 (6 bases). Germline CDR1 reads SGHDN; CDR2 reads FVKESK. The CDR3 has 16 residues. Trimming removed 4 bases from V and 2 bases from J, with 14 bases in between. Here the CDR3 reads CASSRGQGINTGELFF. In DNA form, the CDR3 reads TGTGCCAGCAGCCGCGGGCAGGGGATAAACACCGGGGAGCTGTTTTTT.

Only one count was recorded for this clone. This sequence joins TRBV5-1 and TRBJ1-2, with 10 positions matching TRBD1. V dropped 3 bases and J dropped 8; count of bases not matched to a gene: 7. The germline gives CDR1 SGHRS, CDR2 YFSETQ. The CDR3 covers 14 residues. CDR3 in amino acids: CASSSRTGGEGYTF. CDR3 DNA: TGCGCCAGCAGCTCCAGGACAGGGGGTGAAGGCTACACCTTC.

This clone was counted between two and nine times. The chain recombines TRBV20-1 with TRBJ1-2; 7 bases agree with TRBD1. The CDR3 contains 11 residues. The V gene end was trimmed by 6 bases and the J gene end by 6 bases; junction bases not matched to a gene: 4. In germline, CDR1 is DFQATT, CDR2 SNEGSKA (reference sequence). This chain's CDR3 is CSASTGDGYTF. In DNA form, the CDR3 reads TGCAGTGCCTCCACAGGGGATGGCTACACCTTC.

This clone was observed a few times. The V call is TRBV7-7, the J call TRBJ2-5; D is uncertain. The CDR3 totals 14 residues. V shed 2 bases and J shed 5 bases, with 12 bases lying between them. Germline lookup yields CDR1 SSHAT and CDR2 FNYEAQ (reference sequence). The CDR3 DNA reads as TGTGCCAGCAGCTTAATAGCCATCCAGGAGACCCAGTACTTC. Its translation is CASSLIAIQETQYF.

This clone has just a few counts. The chain is built from TRBV23-1 and TRBJ2-1, with D maybe TRBD1 (5 bases). TRBV23-1 is classed as an ORF, of uncertain function. This CDR3 has 15 residues. Trimming took off 3 bases at V and 5 bases at J, with 14 bases between the two ends. The CDR3 bases are TGCGCCAGCAGTCACCGCCGACAGAGAAACAATGAGCAGTTCTTC. It codes for CASSHRRQRNNEQFF.

This clone was counted only a few times. The chain uses TRBV29-1 and TRBJ2-2; D might be TRBD1 (5 bases). Germline V lookup: CDR1 SQVTM, CDR2 ANQGSEA. The CDR3 is 14 residues long. Deletions cut 5 bases from V and 5 bases from J, with 15 bases between. The CDR3 sequence: CSVKVARGTGELFF. The CDR3 nucleotides read TGCAGCGTTAAAGTAGCTAGGGGTACCGGGGAGCTGTTTTTT.

CDR3 in DNA: TGTGCCAGCAGTGGGAGACAGGGGAAAGGGACAGATACGCAGTATTTT. Translation gives CASSGRQGKGTDTQYF. The chain links TRBV2 to TRBJ2-3; TRBD1 agrees at 8 bases. The length of the CDR3 is 16 residues. The ends lost 4 bases at V and 3 bases at J; junction bases unmatched: 9. Germline CDR1 and CDR2: SNHLY and FYNNEI.

This clone has more than one count but fewer than ten. Other DNA variants within this sample encode the same CDR3. V usage is TRBV7-2 and J usage is TRBJ2-5; 8 positions agree with TRBD1. Germline trimming cut 4 bases from V and 5 bases from J; bases unmatched to any gene: 6. CDR1 is SGHTA, CDR2 FQGNSA, per germline. This CDR3 is built from 14 residues. Written as DNA, the CDR3 is TGTGCCAGCAGCTACGGACAGGGTGGTGAGACCCAGTACTTC. It translates to CASSYGQGGETQYF.

A few counts support this clone. The chain links TRBV2 to TRBJ1-5; perhaps TRBD1 as D (6 bases). The germline V and J ends were trimmed by 7 bases and 6 bases, with 16 bases remaining between them. Germline V CDR1 and CDR2: SNHLY, FYNNEI. The length of the CDR3 is 14 residues. The CDR3 DNA sequence: TGTGCCAGCACTAACAGGGTAGCTGGTCAGCCCCAGCATTTT. It translates to CASTNRVAGQPQHF.

The V and J genes are TRBV5-4 and TRBJ2-6; D possibly uses TRBD1 or TRBD2 (5 bases each). The CDR3 is 19 amino acids. The germline gives CDR1 SGHNT, CDR2 YYREEE (reference sequence). V was trimmed by 0 bases and J by 1 base, leaving 17 bases between them. The chain's CDR3 is CASSLARGGRLSGANVLTF. CDR3 coding DNA: TGTGCCAGCAGCTTGGCTAGGGGCGGGCGCCTGTCTGGGGCCAACGTCCTGACTTTC.

The CDR3 coding sequence is TGCAGCGTTGAAACTCCGGGCAGGAGCAACTACGAGCAGTACTTC. Protein sequence: CSVETPGRSNYEQYF. The V gene is TRBV29-1, the J gene TRBJ2-7; D gene unclear. This CDR3 region has 15 residues. Germline V gene sequence: CDR1 SQVTM, CDR2 ANQGSEA. Trimming removed 2 bases from V and 3 bases from J, with 17 bases in between.

The chain carries TRBV2 and TRBJ2-1, with a weak D call TRBD2 (5 bases). The CDR3 is 13 amino acids. CDR1 and CDR2 (germline): SNHLY, FYNNEI. With 4 bases removed from V and 10 bases from J, the gap between germline ends came to 14 bases. CDR3 sequence (DNA): TGTGCCAGCAGTGGAGGGTTAGTTTGGGAGCAGTTCTTC. Protein sequence: CASSGGLVWEQFF.

The chain has TRBV10-3 and TRBJ2-5; TRBD2 agrees at 7 bases. Germline-derived CDR1 and CDR2 are ENHRY and SYGVKD. With 0 bases clipped from V and 5 bases from J, the junction kept 6 bases outside the gene matches. CDR3 length: 15 residues. The CDR3 reads CAISESASGSETQYF. CDR3 nucleotide sequence: TGTGCCATCAGTGAGTCTGCTAGCGGTTCCGAGACCCAGTACTTC.